This is a list of T cell receptor beta chains from one sample in a study of glioma-infiltrating T cells. TCRdb reanalysed the multiplex PCR reads using MiXCR and keeps one entry per CDR3 protein. The table has 300,000 to 450,000 distinct CDR3 sequences, around 45% seen once. The sample comprised glioma tissue, nonneoplastic brain tissue, or PBMCs (not recorded which). The receptors shown here come from a human donor with low-grade glioma or glioblastoma, undergoing nonglioma brain surgery, or in good health (not recorded which). The CDR3 runs from the conserved cysteine through the conserved F or W. A D gene is named only where the DNA matches it firmly. Size values are once, few and many counts, or a class for expanded clones, and some rows have none.

j_gene | abundance | d_gene | len | v_gene | CDR3nt | CDR3aa
TRBJ1-1 | few | - | 14 | TRBV4-3 | TGCGCCAGCAGTCAAACCCCCAGGGTAACTGAAGCTTTCTTT | CASSQTPRVTEAFF
TRBJ2-5 | once | - | 13 | TRBV10-3 | TGTGCCATCAGCGCCGTAACCGAAGAGACCCAGTACTTC | CAISAVTEETQYF
TRBJ2-7 | - | - | 14 | TRBV20-1 | TGCAGTGCTCGGAAACGACTGGAAGGCTACGAGCAGTACTTC | CSARKRLEGYEQYF
TRBJ2-1 | - | - | 16 | TRBV19 | TGTGCCAGTAGTATAGATGAAGGGGGGGGGCACAATGAGCAGTTCTTC | CASSIDEGGGHNEQFF
TRBJ2-3 | - | - | 17 | TRBV28 | TGTGCCAGCAGTTTATGGGTTCGGGAGCCGTACACAGATACGCAGTATTTT | CASSLWVREPYTDTQYF
TRBJ2-1 | - | - | 11 | TRBV10-2 | TGCGCCAGCAGAGAATACAATGAGCAGTTCTTC | CASREYNEQFF
TRBJ2-5 | many | - | 15 | TRBV6-6 | TGTGCCAGCAGTTACTCCCTAGCGCTACAAGAGACCCAGTACTTC | CASSYSLALQETQYF
TRBJ1-5 | few | - | 14 | TRBV20-1 | TGCAGTGCCTCTGGAAGCATCCCTACCCAGCCCCAGCATTTT | CSASGSIPTQPQHF
TRBJ2-7 | - | - | 14 | TRBV4-1 | TGCGCCAGCAGCCAAGAGCAGGGGCACTACGAGCAGTACTTC | CASSQEQGHYEQYF
TRBJ2-1 | - | TRBD2 | 17 | TRBV18 | TGTGCCAGCTCACCAACGATAGCGGGAGCCTCCTACAATGAGCAGTTCTTC | CASSPTIAGASYNEQFF
TRBJ2-6 | - | - | 17 | TRBV7-9 | TGTGCCAGCAGCTTAGACAGGCCTTTCTCTGGGGCCAACGTCCTGACTTTC | CASSLDRPFSGANVLTF
TRBJ1-1 | - | - | 13 | TRBV12-3/TRBV12-4 | TGTGCCAGCAGTTTAGACATGGACACTGAAGCTTTCTTT | CASSLDMDTEAFF
TRBJ2-2 | - | - | 16 | TRBV15 | TGTGCCACCAGCAGAGATCGGGGGTTGTACACCGGGGAGCTGTTTTTT | CATSRDRGLYTGELFF
TRBJ1-2 | - | - | 15 | TRBV15 | TGTGCCACCAGCAGGTTGGAGCGCCACTATGATGGCTACACCTTC | CATSRLERHYDGYTF
TRBJ1-2 | - | - | 15 | TRBV4-2 | TGTGCCAGCAGCCAAGAGGGTACTGTTCACTATGGCTACACCTTC | CASSQEGTVHYGYTF
TRBJ1-1 | - | - | 17 | TRBV18 | TGTGCCAGCTCACCACCAACAGGGCTGGGAAGGAACACTGAAGCTTTCTTT | CASSPPTGLGRNTEAFF
TRBJ2-1 | - | TRBD2 | 17 | TRBV4-3 | TGCGCCAGCAGCCAAGAAGTTTTAGCGGGAGGCCTCAATGAGCAGTTCTTC | CASSQEVLAGGLNEQFF
TRBJ2-1 | - | TRBD2 | 15 | TRBV19 | TGTGCCAGTAGTATCGGGACTAGCAGTTACAATGAGCAGTTCTTC | CASSIGTSSYNEQFF
TRBJ2-7 | - | - | 15 | TRBV4-1 | TGCGCCAGCAGCCCATTAGCGGTCTCGGCCTACGAGCAGTACTTC | CASSPLAVSAYEQYF
TRBJ2-5 | - | - | 15 | TRBV20-1 | TGCAGTGCTAGACCGATCGGAGGAGGGCAAGAAAACCAGTACTTC | CSARPIGGGQENQYF
TRBJ1-1 | few | - | 14 | TRBV19 | TGTGCCAGTAGTATAGATTCAAGGAACACTGAAGCTTTCTTT | CASSIDSRNTEAFF
TRBJ2-3 | - | TRBD2 | 16 | TRBV7-2 | TGTGCCAGCAGCCACATACTAGCGGGGGACACAGATACGCAGTATTTT | CASSHILAGDTDTQYF
TRBJ2-5 | - | TRBD1 | 13 | TRBV7-2 | TGTGCCAGCAGCTTAACAGGGGACGAGACCGAGTACTTC | CASSLTGDETEYF
TRBJ1-2 | - | - | 12 | TRBV10-3 | TGTGCCATCAGTGAAACCCCCTATGGCTACACCTTC | CAISETPYGYTF
TRBJ2-1 | many | - | 13 | TRBV6-2/TRBV6-3 | TGTGCCAGCAGTCGGGCAGGAGACAATGAGCAGTTCTTC | CASSRAGDNEQFF
TRBJ1-2 | - | - | 10 | TRBV28 | TGTGCCACCGGGGTGTACGGCTACACCTTC | CATGVYGYTF